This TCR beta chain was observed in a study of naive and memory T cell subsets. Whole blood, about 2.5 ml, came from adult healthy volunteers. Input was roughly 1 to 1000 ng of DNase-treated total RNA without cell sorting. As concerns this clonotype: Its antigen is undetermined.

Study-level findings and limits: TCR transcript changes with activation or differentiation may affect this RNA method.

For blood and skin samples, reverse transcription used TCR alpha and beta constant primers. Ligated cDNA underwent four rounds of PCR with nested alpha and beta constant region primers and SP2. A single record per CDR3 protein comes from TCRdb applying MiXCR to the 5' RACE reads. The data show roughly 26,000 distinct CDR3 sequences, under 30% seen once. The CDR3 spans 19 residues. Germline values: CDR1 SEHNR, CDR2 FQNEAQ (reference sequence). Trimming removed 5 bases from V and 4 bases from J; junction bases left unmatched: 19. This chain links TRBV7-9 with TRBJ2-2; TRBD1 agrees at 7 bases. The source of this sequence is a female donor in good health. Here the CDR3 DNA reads TGTGCCAGCAGCCTACAGACAGGGTACTCGACCAGAACCACCGGGGAGCTGTTTTTT. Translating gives CASSLQTGYSTRTTGELFF.